This T cell receptor beta chain was sequenced for a study of vaccination and CD4 T cells after COVID-19. Study in general: The post-vaccine samples came a median 72 days after dose two (range 14 to 241).

J gave up 4 bases and V 2 bases, and 4 bases lay outside the gene matches. The CDR3 has 15 residues. Germline V gene lookup returns CDR1 SGHTA and CDR2 FQGNSA. Noted treatment: approximately 11-day PBMC culture with coronavirus spike peptide pools or control peptides (ViraFEST assay). From the unexposed donor, CD4+ T cells were collected ahead of the COVID-19 pandemic (2011-2018). Worth noting for this clonotype: Its antigen is not identified.

The study sequenced cultured CD4+ T cell DNA using the Oncomine TCR Beta short-read assay. A single record per CDR3 protein comes from TCRdb applying MiXCR to the PCR reads. The data show 6,900 or so distinct CDR3 sequences, roughly two fifths seen once. Sequences were obtained from CD4+ T cells from blood, cultured in vitro. The source is a human donor in good health. This chain uses TRBV7-2 with TRBJ2-5; the match to TRBD2 covers 10 bases. The CDR3, as DNA: TGTGCCAGCAGCTTAAAGGCTAGCGGGAGAGAGACCCAGTACTTC. This gives the protein CASSLKASGRETQYF.